This T cell receptor (beta chain) was recorded in a study of blood T cells in healthy people across ages. Overall study results and limits: Long-lived donors had more naive CD4+ cells and higher diversity than aged donors. The donors' CMV status was not determined, possibly confounding changes in expanded clonotypes. Diversity figures based on one million T cells were deemed too low.

Notes on this clonotype: Its specificity is unknown.

Through a sample-barcoded 5' primer and a J-beta primer mix, a second PCR was run for roughly 7 to 12 cycles. TCRdb fed the 5' RACE reads into MiXCR, producing one record per CDR3 protein. The data contain around 600,000 distinct CDR3 sequences, 47% of them seen just once; the ten biggest clones take up 20% to 25%. The CDR3 sequence is 15 residues long. From germline, CDR1 is SNHLY and CDR2 FYNNEI. Trimming took 2 bases from V and 3 from J, leaving 8 bases between them. The individuals who served as donors were healthy Caucasians living in Russia, aged about 6 to 90. The V gene is TRBV2, the J gene TRBJ2-6; a possible D gene is TRBD1 (5 bases). The sample comprised blood. This TCR was sampled from a man aged 80 or over in good health. CDR3 DNA: TGTGCCAGCAGTGAAATGGGGCTTGGGGCCAACGTCCTGACTTTC. It is translated as CASSEMGLGANVLTF.